The entry that follows covers one T cell receptor beta chain sequence. Its antigen is as yet unknown. The sample is drawn from a study of CD8 T cells in ankylosing spondylitis. The CDR3 runs 17 residues. Germline-derived CDR1 and CDR2 are LGHDT and YNNKEL (reference sequence). The V segment lost 0 bases and the J segment 9 bases; nucleotides outside the gene matches: 10. Study-level results: Blood of patients with ankylosing spondylitis appeared to be characterized by a TCR beta motif of eight highly homologous variants.

TCRdb reanalysed the 5' RACE reads using MiXCR and keeps one entry per CDR3 protein. The sample includes about 540,000 distinct CDR3 sequences, roughly an eighth of them seen just once. The rearrangement links TRBV3-1 to TRBJ2-1; 11 bases agree with TRBD2. Material for sequencing was blood, either unsorted or a sorted T cell fraction (not recorded which). The receptor was derived from a male donor with ankylosing spondylitis. The CDR3 sequence is CASSQELAGAKLVEQFF. CDR3 nucleotide sequence: TGTGCCAGCAGCCAAGAACTAGCGGGAGCAAAATTGGTTGAGCAGTTCTTC.